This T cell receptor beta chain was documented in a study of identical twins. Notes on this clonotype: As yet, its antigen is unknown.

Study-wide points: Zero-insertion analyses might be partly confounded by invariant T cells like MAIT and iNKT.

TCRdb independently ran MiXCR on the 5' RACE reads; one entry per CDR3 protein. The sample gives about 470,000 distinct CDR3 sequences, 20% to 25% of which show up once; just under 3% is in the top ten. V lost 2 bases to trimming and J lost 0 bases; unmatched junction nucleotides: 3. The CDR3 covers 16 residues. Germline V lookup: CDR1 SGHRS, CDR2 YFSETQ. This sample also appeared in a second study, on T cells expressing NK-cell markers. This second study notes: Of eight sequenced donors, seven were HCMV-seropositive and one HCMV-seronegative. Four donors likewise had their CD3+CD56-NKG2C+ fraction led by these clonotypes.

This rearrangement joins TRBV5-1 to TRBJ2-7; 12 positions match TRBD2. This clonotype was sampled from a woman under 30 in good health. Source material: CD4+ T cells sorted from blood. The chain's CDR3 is CASSFTTSGSSYEQYF. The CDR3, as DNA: TGCGCCAGCAGCTTCACGACTAGCGGGAGCTCCTACGAGCAGTACTTC.